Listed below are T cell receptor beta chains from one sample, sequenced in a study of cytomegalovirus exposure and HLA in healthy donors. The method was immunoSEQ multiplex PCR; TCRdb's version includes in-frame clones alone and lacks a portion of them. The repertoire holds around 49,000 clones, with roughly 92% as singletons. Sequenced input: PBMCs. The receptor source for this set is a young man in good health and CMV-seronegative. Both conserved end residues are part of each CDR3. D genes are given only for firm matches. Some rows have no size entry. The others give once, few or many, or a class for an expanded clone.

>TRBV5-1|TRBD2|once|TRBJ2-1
TGCGCCAGCAGCTTAACAGGGACTAGTCGGTACAATGAGCAGTTCTTC
CASSLTGTSRYNEQFF
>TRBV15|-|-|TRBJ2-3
TGTGCCACCAGCAGAGATTACCTACCCACAGATACGCAGTATTTT
CATSRDYLPTDTQYF
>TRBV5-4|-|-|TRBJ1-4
TGTGCCAGCAGCTTGGCAGGGAAGAATGAAAAACTGTTTTTT
CASSLAGKNEKLFF
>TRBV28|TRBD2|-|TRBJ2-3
TGTGCCAGCAGTCGAGCGGGGGACACAGATACGCAGTATTTT
CASSRAGDTDTQYF
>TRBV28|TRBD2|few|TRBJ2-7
TGTGCCAGCAGTCCCCTAGCGGGAGGAATGTACGAGCAGTACTTC
CASSPLAGGMYEQYF
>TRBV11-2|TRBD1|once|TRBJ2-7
TGTGCCAGCAGCTCTCGACTGGGACAGGGATTTTTTAGCGAGCAGTACTTC
CASSSRLGQGFFSEQYF
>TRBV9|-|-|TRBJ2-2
TGTGCCAGCAGCGCGCCTAAACAGGGGGGGGACACCGGGGAGCTGTTTTTT
CASSAPKQGGDTGELFF
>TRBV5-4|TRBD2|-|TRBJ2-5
TGTGCCAGCAGCTCAGCGGGAGGGCCCTCAGAGACCCAGTACTTC
CASSSAGGPSETQYF
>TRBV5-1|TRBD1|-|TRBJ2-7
TGCGCCAGCAGCCCGAGCGGGACAGGGGCCTACGAGCAGTACTTC
CASSPSGTGAYEQYF
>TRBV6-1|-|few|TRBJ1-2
TGTGCCAGCAGTGAAGTAGGAGATAACTATGGCTACACCTTC
CASSEVGDNYGYTF
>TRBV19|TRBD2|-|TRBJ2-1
TGTGCCAGCCAATCGGGACTAGCGGGGTCTAAGCAGTTCTTC
CASQSGLAGSKQFF
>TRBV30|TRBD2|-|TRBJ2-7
TGTGCCTGGAGGGCACTAGCGGGAGACTCCTACGAGCAGTACTTC
CAWRALAGDSYEQYF
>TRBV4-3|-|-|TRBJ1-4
TGCGCCAGCAGCCAAGAGGGCCCCCCTCCTTCAACTAATGAAAAACTGTTTTTT
CASSQEGPPPSTNEKLFF
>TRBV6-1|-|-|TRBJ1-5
TGTGCCACCCACGTATCTAGGGGCGGCCAGCCCCAGCATTTT
CATHVSRGGQPQHF
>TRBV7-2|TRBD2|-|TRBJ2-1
TGTGCCAGCAGCTTATGGAGCGGGAGGGGGGATGAGCAGTTCTTC
CASSLWSGRGDEQFF
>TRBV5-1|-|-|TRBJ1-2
TGCGCCAGCAGCTTGGAGGGGACAACCTATGGCTACACCTTC
CASSLEGTTYGYTF
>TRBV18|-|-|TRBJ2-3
TGTGCCAGCTCACCCAGACAGGGCACAGATACGCAGTATTTT
CASSPRQGTDTQYF
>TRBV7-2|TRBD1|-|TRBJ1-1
TGTGCCAGCAGCTTAGCGGGACAGGGCGTGCGAGCTTTCTTT
CASSLAGQGVRAFF
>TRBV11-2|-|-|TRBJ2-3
TGTGCCACCGAGAGCACAGATACGCAGTATTTT
CATESTDTQYF
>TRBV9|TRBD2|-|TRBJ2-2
TGTGCCAGCAGAACTAGCGGCGGGGAGCTGTTTTTT
CASRTSGGELFF
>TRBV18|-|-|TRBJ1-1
TGTGCCAGCTCACCACAGTTAATTAGTCTTGAAGCTTTCTTT
CASSPQLISLEAFF
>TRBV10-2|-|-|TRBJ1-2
TGCGCCAGCAGTTTGGTGCGAGGTCCCCTCTATGGCTACACCTTC
CASSLVRGPLYGYTF
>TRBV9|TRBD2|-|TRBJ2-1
TGTGCCAGCAGCGTAGGAACTAGCGGGATACTCAATGAGCAGTTCTTC
CASSVGTSGILNEQFF
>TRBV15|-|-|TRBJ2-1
TGTGCCACCAGCAGAGATGGGCTAGCTAAGGTCAATGAGCAGTTCTTC
CATSRDGLAKVNEQFF
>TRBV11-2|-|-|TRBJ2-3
TGTGCCAGCAGCCCCGGAGCAGATACGCAGTATTTT
CASSPGADTQYF
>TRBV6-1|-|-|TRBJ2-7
TGTGCCAGCACCCGTGGGCCTCCCTCCTACGAGCAGTACTTC
CASTRGPPSYEQYF
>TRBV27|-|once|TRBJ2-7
TGTGCCAGCAGTTTGGTCGCGAATCGCTACGAGCAGTACTTC
CASSLVANRYEQYF
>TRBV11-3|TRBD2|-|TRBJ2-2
TGTGCCAGCACCTCCGGACTAGGTGGAACACCCGGGGAGCTGTTTTTT
CASTSGLGGTPGELFF
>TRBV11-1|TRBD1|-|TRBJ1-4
TGTGCCAGCAGCCAACGACAGGGCGTAAGAGAAAAACTGTTTTTT
CASSQRQGVREKLFF
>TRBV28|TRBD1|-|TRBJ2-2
TGTGCCAGCAGTCACCGACAGGGGATTACCGGGGAGCTGTTTTTT
CASSHRQGITGELFF
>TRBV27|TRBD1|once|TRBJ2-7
TGTGCCAGCAGAGGGACAGGGTACTCCTACGAGCAGTACTTC
CASRGTGYSYEQYF
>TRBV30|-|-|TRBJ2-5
TGTGCCTGGAGTTCCCGGCAAGAGACCCAGTACTTC
CAWSSRQETQYF
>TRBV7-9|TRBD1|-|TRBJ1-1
TGTGCCAGCAGCTCACAGGGGGGGAACACTGAAGCTTTCTTT
CASSSQGGNTEAFF
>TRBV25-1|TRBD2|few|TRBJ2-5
TGTGCCAGCAGTCCAAAACTAGCGGGAGGTGAGACCCAGTACTTC
CASSPKLAGGETQYF
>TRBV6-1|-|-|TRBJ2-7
TGTGCCAGCAGTGGTTTGCGTCAGGGTGCGTCCTACGAGCAGTACTTC
CASSGLRQGASYEQYF
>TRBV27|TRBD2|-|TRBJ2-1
TGTGCCAGCAGTTTTACCCCAGCGGGAGGGCCGGTCAATGAGCAGTTCTTC
CASSFTPAGGPVNEQFF
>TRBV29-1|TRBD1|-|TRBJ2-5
TGCAGCGTTCTTAACAGGGGGCTTCAAGAGACCCAGTACTTC
CSVLNRGLQETQYF
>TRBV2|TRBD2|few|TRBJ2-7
TGTGCCACAGAGCGGACTAGCGGGAGCAACGAGCAGTACTTC
CATERTSGSNEQYF
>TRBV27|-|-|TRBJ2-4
TGTGCCAGCAGTTTATCCCCAGGAAACATTCAGTACTTC
CASSLSPGNIQYF
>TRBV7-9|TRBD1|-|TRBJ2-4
TGTGCCAGCAGCCCGAGGGACAGACTCACGGACATTCAGTACTTC
CASSPRDRLTDIQYF
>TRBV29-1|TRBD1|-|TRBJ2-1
TGCAGCGTTGGGACAGGGCCCTACAATGAGCAGTTCTTC
CSVGTGPYNEQFF
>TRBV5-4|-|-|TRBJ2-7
TGTGCCAGCGGCCTCGGGGGATCCTACGAGCAGTACTTC
CASGLGGSYEQYF
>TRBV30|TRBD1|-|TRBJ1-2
TGTGCCTGGAACCTCGGGACAGGGCGCGGCTACACCTTC
CAWNLGTGRGYTF
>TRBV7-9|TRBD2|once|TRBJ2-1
TGTGCCAGCAGCTTAGAGGCGGGAGGGCCAGGTGAGCAGTTCTTC
CASSLEAGGPGEQFF
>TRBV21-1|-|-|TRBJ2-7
TGTGCCAGCAGCTTCCGGAAAGCACTAGCGGGAGTCTGTTACGAGCAGTACTTC
CASSFRKALAGVCYEQYF
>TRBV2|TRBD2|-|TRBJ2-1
TGTGCCAGCAGTTTAGCGGGGGACTACAATGAGCAGTTCTTC
CASSLAGDYNEQFF
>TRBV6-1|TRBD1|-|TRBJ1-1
TGTGCCAGCACCCGACAGGGCATTAACACTGAAGCTTTCTTT
CASTRQGINTEAFF
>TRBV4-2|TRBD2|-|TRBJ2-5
TGTGCCAGCAGCCAGGAACTAGCGGACCAAGAGACCCAGTACTTC
CASSQELADQETQYF
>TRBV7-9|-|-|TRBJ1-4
TGTGCCAGCAGCCGAGTTATTGGGCAGGATGAAAAACTGTTTTTT
CASSRVIGQDEKLFF
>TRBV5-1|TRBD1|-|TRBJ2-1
TGCGCCAGCAGCTTGGGGACAGGCTCCTACAATGAGCAGTTCTTC
CASSLGTGSYNEQFF
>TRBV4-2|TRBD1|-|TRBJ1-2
TGTGCCAGCAGCCAAGTGCCCCCGGGACAGGACTATGGCTACACCTTC
CASSQVPPGQDYGYTF
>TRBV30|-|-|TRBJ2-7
TGTGCCTGGAATTGGGCGAACTACGAGCAGTACTTC
CAWNWANYEQYF
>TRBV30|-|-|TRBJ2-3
TGTGCCTGGAGTTACGACGGCGGTGGTTCGCAGTATTTT
CAWSYDGGGSQYF
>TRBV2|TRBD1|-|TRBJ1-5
TGTGCCAGCAAGCAGGGGGATGGCAATCAGCCCCAGCATTTT
CASKQGDGNQPQHF